This T cell receptor beta chain was sequenced during a study of blood T cell repertoires in COVID-19. At the level of the study: Some COVID-19 samples were acute and others convalescent; all came from the United States, Italy and Spain.

Produced via immunoSEQ multiplex PCR; TCRdb's table is partial and in-frame only. Altogether a few hundred thousand clones are present, 75% to 90% being singletons, with the ten largest covering 1.1%. Per the germline V gene, CDR1 is SGHRS and CDR2 is YFSETQ. Trimming cost V 4 bases and J 6 bases; bases outside gene matches: 7. The CDR3 consists of 14 residues. Recruits, aged roughly 18 to 89 years, lived in 24 US areas. Cohort allocation depended upon clinical history that participants reported. Symptom resolution, clearance, or two negative PCRs marked donors in Cohort 3 as recovered. Sequencing was performed on PBMCs or T cells enriched from blood (not recorded which). This receptor was obtained from a man younger than 40 who had recovered from COVID-19. The rearrangement uses TRBV5-1 and TRBJ1-5, with 7 positions matching TRBD1. The CDR3 nucleotides are TGCGCCAGCAGCCCGGGACAGTTAGGTCAGCCCCAGCATTTT. Its protein product is CASSPGQLGQPQHF.